This T cell receptor (beta chain) derives from a study of cytomegalovirus exposure and HLA in healthy donors. Whole-study results and caveats: Cytomegalovirus status was reportedly diagnosed by the classifier with high sensitivity and specificity. The authors confirmed in vitro that three CMV-associated chains were specific for CMV antigens.

Concerning this clone itself: Antigen specificity is unknown.

The validation cohort, a group of over a hundred subjects, included the donors and was separate from the roughly 670-subject first cohort. Germline V gene data show CDR1 as SGHRS and CDR2 as YFSETQ. The CDR3 spans 15 residues. Losses at the gene ends were 4 bases for V and 7 bases for J; bases not matched to a gene: 8. The repertoire was sequenced with immunoSEQ multiplex PCR; TCRdb's copy has only in-frame clones and lacks some. The table lists fewer than 80,000 clones, over 90% of them singletons. This chain joins TRBV5-1 and TRBJ2-7; TRBD2 matches 13 bases. Source material: PBMCs. This sequence was found in a young woman in good health and CMV-seropositive. The CDR3 here is CASSSGLAGVNEQYF. The CDR3 nucleotides are TGCGCCAGCAGCAGCGGACTAGCGGGAGTTAATGAGCAGTACTTC.